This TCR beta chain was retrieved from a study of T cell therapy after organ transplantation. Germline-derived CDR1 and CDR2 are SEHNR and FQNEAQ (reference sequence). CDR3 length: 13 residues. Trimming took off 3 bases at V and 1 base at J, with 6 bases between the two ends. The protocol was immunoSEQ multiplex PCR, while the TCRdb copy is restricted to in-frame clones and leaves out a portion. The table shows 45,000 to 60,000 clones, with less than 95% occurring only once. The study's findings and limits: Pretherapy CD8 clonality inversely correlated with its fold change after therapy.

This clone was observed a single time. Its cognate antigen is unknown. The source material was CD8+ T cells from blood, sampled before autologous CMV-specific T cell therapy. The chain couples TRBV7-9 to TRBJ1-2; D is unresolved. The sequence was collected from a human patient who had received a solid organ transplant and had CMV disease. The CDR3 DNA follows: TGTGCCAGCAGCTTCGCCGTTAACTATGGCTACACCTTC. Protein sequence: CASSFAVNYGYTF.